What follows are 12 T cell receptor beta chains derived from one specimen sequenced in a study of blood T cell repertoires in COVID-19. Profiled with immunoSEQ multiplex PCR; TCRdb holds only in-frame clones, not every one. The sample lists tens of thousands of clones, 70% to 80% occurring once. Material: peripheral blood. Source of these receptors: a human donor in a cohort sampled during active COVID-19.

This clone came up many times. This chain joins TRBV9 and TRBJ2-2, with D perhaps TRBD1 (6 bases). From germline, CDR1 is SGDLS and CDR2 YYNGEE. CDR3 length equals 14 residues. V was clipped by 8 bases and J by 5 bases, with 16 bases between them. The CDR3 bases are TGTGCCAGTACGCGACAGGAGAGAACCGGGGAGCTGTTTTTT. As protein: CASTRQERTGELFF. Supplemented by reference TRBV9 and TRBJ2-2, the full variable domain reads DSGVTQTPKHLITATGQRVTLRCSPRSGDLSVYWYQQSLDQGLQFLIQYYNGEERAKGNILERFSAQQFPDLHSELNLSSLELGDSALYFCASTRQERTGELFFGEGSRLTVL.

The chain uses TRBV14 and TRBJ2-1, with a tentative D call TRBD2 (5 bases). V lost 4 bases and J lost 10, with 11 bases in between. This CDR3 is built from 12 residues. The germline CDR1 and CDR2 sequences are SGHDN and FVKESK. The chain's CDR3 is CASSPRAGEQFF. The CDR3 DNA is TGTGCCAGCAGCCCGAGGGCCGGGGAGCAGTTCTTC. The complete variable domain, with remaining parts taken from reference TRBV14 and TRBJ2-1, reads EAGVTQFPSHSVIEKGQTVTLRCDPISGHDNLYWYRRVMGKEIKFLLHFVKESKQDESGMPNNRFLAERTGGTYSTLKVQPAELEDSGVYFCASSPRAGEQFFGPGTRLTVL.

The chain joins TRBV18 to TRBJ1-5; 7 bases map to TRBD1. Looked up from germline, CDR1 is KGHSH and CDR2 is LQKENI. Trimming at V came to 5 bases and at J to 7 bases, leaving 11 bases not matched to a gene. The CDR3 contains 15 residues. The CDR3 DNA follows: TGTGCCAGCTCAGCGAGAGACAGGGAAGGCCAGCCCCAGCATTTT. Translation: CASSARDREGQPQHF.

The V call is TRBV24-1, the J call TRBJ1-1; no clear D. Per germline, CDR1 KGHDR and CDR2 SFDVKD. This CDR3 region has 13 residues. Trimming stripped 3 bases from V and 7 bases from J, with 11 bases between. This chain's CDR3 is CATSDQQAGEAFF. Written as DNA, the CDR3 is TGTGCCACCAGTGATCAGCAGGCGGGTGAAGCTTTCTTT.

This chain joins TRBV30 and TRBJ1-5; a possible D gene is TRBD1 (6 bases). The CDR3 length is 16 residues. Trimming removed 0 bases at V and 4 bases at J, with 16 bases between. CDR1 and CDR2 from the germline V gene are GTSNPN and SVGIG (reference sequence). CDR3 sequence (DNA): TGTGCCTGGAGTGTAGCCGGGACAAAGCCAAATCAGCCCCAGCATTTT. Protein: CAWSVAGTKPNQPQHF.

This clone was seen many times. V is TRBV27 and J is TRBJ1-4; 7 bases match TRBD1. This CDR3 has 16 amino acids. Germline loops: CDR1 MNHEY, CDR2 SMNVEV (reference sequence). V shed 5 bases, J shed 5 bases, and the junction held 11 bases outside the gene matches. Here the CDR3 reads CASSPRSGQQNEKLFF. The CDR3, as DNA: TGTGCCAGCAGTCCTAGATCGGGACAGCAGAATGAAAAACTGTTTTTT.

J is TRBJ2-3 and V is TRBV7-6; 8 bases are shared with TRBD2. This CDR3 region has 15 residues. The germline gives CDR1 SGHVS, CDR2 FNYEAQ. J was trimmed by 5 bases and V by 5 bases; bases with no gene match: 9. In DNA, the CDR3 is TGTGCCAGCAGCGAAAGCGGGAGTAAGGTAGATACGCAGTATTTT. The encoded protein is CASSESGSKVDTQYF.

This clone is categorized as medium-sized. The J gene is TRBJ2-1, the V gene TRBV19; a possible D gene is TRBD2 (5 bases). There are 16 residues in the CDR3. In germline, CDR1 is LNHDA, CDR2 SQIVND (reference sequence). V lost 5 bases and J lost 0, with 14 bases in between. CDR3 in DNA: TGTGCCAGTAGTCCCCCGGGGTCCAGCTCCTACAATGAGCAGTTCTTC. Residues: CASSPPGSSSYNEQFF.

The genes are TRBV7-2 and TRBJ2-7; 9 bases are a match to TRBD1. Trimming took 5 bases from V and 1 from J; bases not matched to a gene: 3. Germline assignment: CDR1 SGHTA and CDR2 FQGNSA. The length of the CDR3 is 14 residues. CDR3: CASSIQGASYEQYF. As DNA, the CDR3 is TGTGCCAGCAGCATACAGGGGGCATCCTACGAGCAGTACTTC.

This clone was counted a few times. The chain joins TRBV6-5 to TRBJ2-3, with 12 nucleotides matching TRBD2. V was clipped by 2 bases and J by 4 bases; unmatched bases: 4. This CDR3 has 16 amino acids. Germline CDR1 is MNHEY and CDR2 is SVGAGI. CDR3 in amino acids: CASSYMTSGSPDTQYF. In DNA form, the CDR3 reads TGTGCCAGCAGTTACATGACTAGCGGGAGTCCAGATACGCAGTATTTT.

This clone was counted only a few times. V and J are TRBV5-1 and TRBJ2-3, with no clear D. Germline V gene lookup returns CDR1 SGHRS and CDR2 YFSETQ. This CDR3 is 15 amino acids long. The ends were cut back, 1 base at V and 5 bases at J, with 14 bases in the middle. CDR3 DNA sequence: TGCGCCAGCAGCTTGCGGCCCACTATGGTAGATACGCAGTATTTT. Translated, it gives CASSLRPTMVDTQYF.

The CDR3 region is CASSAAGTLRNTEAFF. In DNA, the CDR3 is TGTGCCAGCAGCGCCGCCGGGACTCTCCGGAACACTGAAGCTTTCTTT. The rearrangement links TRBV7-3 to TRBJ1-1, with D possibly matching TRBD1 (5 bases). Per germline, CDR1 SGHTA and CDR2 FQGTGA. CDR3 length: 16 amino acids. Trimming pared 5 bases from V and 1 base from J, leaving 17 bases between.